Shown below are 10 T cell receptor beta chains from a single sample sequenced in a study of blood T cell repertoires in COVID-19. Sequenced by immunoSEQ multiplex PCR; TCRdb stores in-frame clones only, minus some. The table lists 150,000 to 250,000 clones, about four fifths of them singletons, with 6% to 8% in the top ten. Sequences were obtained from PBMCs or T cells enriched from blood (not recorded which). Every receptor here comes from a man in his forties or fifties who had recovered from COVID-19.

The rearrangement uses TRBV6-5 and TRBJ2-7; TRBD1 matches 7 bases. Per germline, CDR1 MNHEY and CDR2 SVGAGI. The CDR3 has 15 amino acids. The trim removed 6 bases at V and 3 bases at J, leaving 11 bases unmatched. This CDR3 reads CASRDATGLDYEQYF. The CDR3 DNA follows: TGTGCCAGCAGAGACGCGACAGGGTTAGACTACGAGCAGTACTTC.

The CDR3 sequence is CASSFGINYGYTF. For the CDR3, the DNA is TGTGCCAGCAGTTTCGGGATCAACTATGGCTACACCTTC. The V and J genes are TRBV27 and TRBJ1-2; D unresolved. The CDR3 totals 13 residues. Germline V gene data show CDR1 as MNHEY and CDR2 as SMNVEV (reference sequence). V was trimmed by 3 bases and J by 2 bases, leaving 7 bases between them.

This clone has only one observation. J is TRBJ2-7 and V is TRBV15, with TRBD1 identical over 7 bases. From germline, CDR1 is LNHNV and CDR2 YYDKDF (reference sequence). There are 14 residues in the CDR3. The V and J ends lost 1 base and 3 bases, in that order; junction bases with no gene match: 3. CDR3 sequence reads: CATSRAPGGYEQYF. DNA for the CDR3: TGTGCCACCAGCAGAGCCCCAGGGGGCTACGAGCAGTACTTC.

J is TRBJ2-1 and V is TRBV18, with 8 bases that match TRBD2. After removal of 1 base from V and 14 bases from J, the junction contained 4 bases not matched to a gene. Germline lookup yields CDR1 KGHSH and CDR2 LQKENI. This CDR3 has 12 amino acids. The CDR3 bases are TGTGCCAGCTCACCACTAGGACTAGCTGAGTTCTTC. It specifies CASSPLGLAEFF.

V usage is TRBV4-1 and J usage is TRBJ2-7; 12 bases agree with TRBD2. V gave up 1 base and J gave up 4 bases; unmatched junction bases: 14. CDR1 and CDR2 from the germline V gene are MGHRA and YSYEKL. The CDR3 runs to 19 residues. The CDR3 region has the DNA TGCGCCAGCAGCCAAGTCGACAGGTTCCTAGCGGGGGGGCTATACGAGCAGTACTTC. Translated: CASSQVDRFLAGGLYEQYF.

CDR3 sequence (DNA): TGTGCCAGCAGTTTGCCGGACAGGGGGCAGGCTCAGCCCCAGCATTTT. Protein sequence: CASSLPDRGQAQPQHF. This sequence joins TRBV28 and TRBJ1-5; 11 nucleotides agree with TRBD1. The length of the CDR3 is 16 residues. Germline-derived CDR1 and CDR2 are MDHEN and SYDVKM. V lost 3 bases, J lost 6 bases, and 7 bases stayed unmatched. The full variable domain, its missing parts supplied by reference TRBV28 and TRBJ1-5, is DVKVTQSSRYLVKRTGEKVFLECVQDMDHENMFWYRQDPGLGLRLIYFSYDVKMKEKGDIPEGYSVSREKKERFSLILESASTNQTSMYLCASSLPDRGQAQPQHFGDGTRLSIL.

This rearrangement joins TRBV5-6 to TRBJ1-1; the D gene is possibly TRBD1 (6 bases). The CDR3 has 12 amino acids. With 4 bases removed from V and 4 bases from J, the gap between germline ends came to 8 bases. Germline V CDR1 and CDR2: SGHDT, YYEEEE. In DNA, the CDR3 is TGTGCCAGCAGCGCAGGGGTCACTGAAGCTTTCTTT. Its protein is CASSAGVTEAFF. Combining the CDR3 with reference TRBV5-6 and TRBJ1-1 gives the whole variable domain DAGVTQSPTHLIKTRGQQVTLRCSPKSGHDTVSWYQQALGQGPQFIFQYYEEEERQRGNFPDRFSGHQFPNYSSELNVNALLLGDSALYLCASSAGVTEAFFGQGTRLTVV.

J is TRBJ2-3 and V is TRBV10-3; no definite D call. CDR3 length: 17 amino acids. The V end was cut by 0 bases, the J end by 0 bases, with 13 bases between. The germline CDR1 and CDR2 sequences are ENHRY and SYGVKD. CDR3: CAISESSGGASTDTQYF. The CDR3, as DNA: TGTGCCATCAGTGAGTCTTCTGGCGGAGCTAGCACAGATACGCAGTATTTT.

Only a few counts were recorded for this clone. The chain couples TRBV5-1 to TRBJ2-2; TRBD1 agrees at 7 bases. Germline V gene sequence: CDR1 SGHRS, CDR2 YFSETQ. With V trimmed by 6 bases and J by 3 bases, 8 bases remained unmatched. There are 15 residues in the CDR3. The CDR3 reads CASTRQGRHTGELFF. CDR3 DNA: TGCGCCAGCACTAGACAGGGCCGGCACACCGGGGAGCTGTTTTTT.

CDR3 residues: CASSLDGRQETQYF. CDR3 bases: TGTGCCAGCAGCTTAGACGGTCGCCAAGAGACCCAGTACTTC. V gene TRBV7-9 combines with J gene TRBJ2-5; D unresolved. V dropped 1 base and J dropped 1 base, with 7 bases sitting between them. Germline V CDR1 and CDR2: SEHNR, FQNEAQ (reference sequence). The CDR3 is made up of 14 amino acids.